The T cell receptor (beta chain) described here comes from a study of blood T cell repertoires in COVID-19. Whole-study context: The United States, Italy and Spain supplied acute and convalescent COVID-19 samples. Nucleic acid was either cDNA or gDNA, and it came from T cells, B-cell-depleted T cells, or PBMCs.

Clones were read by immunoSEQ multiplex PCR, and TCRdb kept only the in-frame ones, dropping some. Of 200,000 or so clones in the sample, 80% to 90% were seen once. From germline, CDR1 is MNHEY and CDR2 SVGEGT. V was shortened by 4 bases and J by 1 base, with 14 bases between the two germline ends. This CDR3 spans 15 amino acids. V gene TRBV6-2 or TRBV6-3 combines with J gene TRBJ2-7; D perhaps matches TRBD1 (5 bases). The receptor was isolated from a man between 65 and 85 years old with active or convalescent COVID-19. Sequencing used peripheral blood. The CDR3 spells CASSSLQVISYEQYF. In DNA form, the CDR3 reads TGTGCCAGCAGTTCCCTACAGGTAATATCCTACGAGCAGTACTTC.